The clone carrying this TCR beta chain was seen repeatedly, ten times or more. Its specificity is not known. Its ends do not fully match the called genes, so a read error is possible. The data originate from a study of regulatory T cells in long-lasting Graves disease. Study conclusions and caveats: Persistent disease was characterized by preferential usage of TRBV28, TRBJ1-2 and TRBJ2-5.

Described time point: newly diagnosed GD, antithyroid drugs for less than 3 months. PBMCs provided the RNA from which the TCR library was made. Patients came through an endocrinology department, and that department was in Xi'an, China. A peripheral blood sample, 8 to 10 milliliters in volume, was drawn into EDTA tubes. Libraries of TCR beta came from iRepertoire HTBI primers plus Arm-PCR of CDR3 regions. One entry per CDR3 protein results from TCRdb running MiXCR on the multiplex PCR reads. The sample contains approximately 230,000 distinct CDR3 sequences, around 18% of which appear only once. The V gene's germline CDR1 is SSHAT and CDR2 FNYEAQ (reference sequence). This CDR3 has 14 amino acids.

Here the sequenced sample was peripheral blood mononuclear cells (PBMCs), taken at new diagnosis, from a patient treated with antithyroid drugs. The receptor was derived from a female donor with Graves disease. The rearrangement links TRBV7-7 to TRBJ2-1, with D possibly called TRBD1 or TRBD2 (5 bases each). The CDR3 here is CASSSGTGTLEQFF. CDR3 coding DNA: TGTGCTAGCAGCTCGGGAACCGGGACCCTAGAGCAGTTCTTC. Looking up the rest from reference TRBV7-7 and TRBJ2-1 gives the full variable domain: GAGVSQSPRYKVTKRGQDVTLRCDPISSHATLYWYQQALGQGPEFLTYFNYEAQPDKSGLPSDRFSAERPEGSISTLTIQRTEQRDSAMYRCASSSGTGTLEQFFGPGTRLTVL.